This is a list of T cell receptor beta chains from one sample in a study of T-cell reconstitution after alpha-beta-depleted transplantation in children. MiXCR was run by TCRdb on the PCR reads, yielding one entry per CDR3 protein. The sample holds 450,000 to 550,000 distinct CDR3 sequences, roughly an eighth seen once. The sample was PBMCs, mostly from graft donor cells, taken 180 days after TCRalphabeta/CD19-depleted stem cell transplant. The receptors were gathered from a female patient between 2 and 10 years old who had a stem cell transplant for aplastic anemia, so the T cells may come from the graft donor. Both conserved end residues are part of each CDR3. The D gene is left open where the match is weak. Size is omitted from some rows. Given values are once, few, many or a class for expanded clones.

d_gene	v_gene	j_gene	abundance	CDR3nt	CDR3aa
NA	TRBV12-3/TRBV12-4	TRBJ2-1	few	TGTGCCAGCAGTTTTAGTAGGAGGGACTCCTACAATGAGCAGTTCTTC	CASSFSRRDSYNEQFF
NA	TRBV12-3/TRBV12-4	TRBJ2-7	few	TGTGCCAGCAGTTTTTCTGAAGACTTTGGCTACGAGCAGTACTTC	CASSFSEDFGYEQYF
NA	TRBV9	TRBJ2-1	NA	TGTGCCAGCAGCCTTGTGTGGGATGAGCAGTTCTTC	CASSLVWDEQFF
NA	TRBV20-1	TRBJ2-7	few	TGCAGTGCAAGTTACAGGGTTGGCGAGCAGTACTTC	CSASYRVGEQYF
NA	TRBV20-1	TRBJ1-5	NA	TGCAGTGCTAGAGAAACAGGCCGGAGTGTGGCCCAGCATTTT	CSARETGRSVAQHF
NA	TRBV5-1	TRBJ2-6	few	TGCGCCAGCAGCTTGACGCGGTTCAGCTCTGGGGCCAACGTCCTGACTTTC	CASSLTRFSSGANVLTF
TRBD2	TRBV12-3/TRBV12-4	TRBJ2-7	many	TGTGCCAGCAGTCCCCGGCGGGGGTACGAGCAGTACTTC	CASSPRRGYEQYF
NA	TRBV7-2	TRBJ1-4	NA	TGTGCCAGCAGCTCGAGGGTCCAGATGGGAAAACTGTTTTTT	CASSSRVQMGKLFF
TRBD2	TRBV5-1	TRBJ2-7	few	TGCGCCAGCAGCTCAACTAGCGGGGGGCTCACCTACGAGCAGTACTTC	CASSSTSGGLTYEQYF
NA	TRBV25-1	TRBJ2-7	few	TGTGCCAGCAGTTACAGAACCTACGAGCAGTACTTC	CASSYRTYEQYF
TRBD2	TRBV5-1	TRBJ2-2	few	TGCGCCAGCAGCGTACGGGAGGGGAACACCGGGGAGCTGTTTTTT	CASSVREGNTGELFF
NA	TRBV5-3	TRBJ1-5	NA	TGTGCCAGAAGCTTGGCTTGGGCCAATCAGCCCCAGCATTTT	CARSLAWANQPQHF
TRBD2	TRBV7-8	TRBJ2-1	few	TGTGCCAGCAGCTTTTTCCCGAGGACTAGCGGGAGGCCGTCCTACAATGAGCAGTTCTTC	CASSFFPRTSGRPSYNEQFF
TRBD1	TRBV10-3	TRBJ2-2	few	TGTGCCATCAGTGACAGGGGGCTGAGCACCGGGGAGCTGTTTTTT	CAISDRGLSTGELFF
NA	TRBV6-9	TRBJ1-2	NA	TGTGCCAGCAGTTTTTCGAAGAACTATGGCTACACCTTC	CASSFSKNYGYTF
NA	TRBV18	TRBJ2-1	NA	TGTGCCAGCTCAGGCGGGACGGTTCGCAATGAGCAGTTCTTC	CASSGGTVRNEQFF
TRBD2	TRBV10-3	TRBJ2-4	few	TGTGCCATCAGTGACGGAGGACTAGAGTACTTC	CAISDGGLEYF
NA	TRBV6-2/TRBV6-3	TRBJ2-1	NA	TGTGCCAGCAGTTACTCTCACTACAATGAGCAGTTCTTC	CASSYSHYNEQFF
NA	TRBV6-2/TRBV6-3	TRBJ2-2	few	TGTGCCAGCAGTTACCCCCGAGGAGGGTTCAACACCGGGGAGCTGTTTTTT	CASSYPRGGFNTGELFF
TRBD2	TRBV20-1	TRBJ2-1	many	TGCAGTGTCACTCCCGGGACTAGCGCCTACAATGAGCAGTTCTTC	CSVTPGTSAYNEQFF
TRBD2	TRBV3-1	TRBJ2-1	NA	TGTGCCACCAGCCGGGGGGCTAGCGGGATTAATGAGCAGTTCTTC	CATSRGASGINEQFF
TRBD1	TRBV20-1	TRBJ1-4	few	TGCAGTGCTGCCCGTTGGACAGGGAAAGGTGCAACTAATGAAAAACTGTTTTTT	CSAARWTGKGATNEKLFF
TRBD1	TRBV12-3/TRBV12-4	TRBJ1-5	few	TGTGCCAGCAGTTTGGAGACAGGGCGCCAGCCCCAGCATTTT	CASSLETGRQPQHF
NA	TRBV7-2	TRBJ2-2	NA	TGTGCCAGCTGGTGGGCGGTCACGAACACCGGGGAGCTGTTTTTT	CASWWAVTNTGELFF
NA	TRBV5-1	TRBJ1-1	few	TGCGCCAGCAGCTTTATGTGGGGGAACACTGAAGCTTTCTTT	CASSFMWGNTEAFF
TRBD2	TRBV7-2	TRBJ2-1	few	TGTGCCAGCAGCTTTTCTAGCGGGAGGGCCAATGAGCAGTTCTTC	CASSFSSGRANEQFF
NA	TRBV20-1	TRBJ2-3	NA	TGCAGTGCAAGACAGAACACAGATACGCAGTATTTT	CSARQNTDTQYF
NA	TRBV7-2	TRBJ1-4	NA	TGTGCCAGCAGCTTAGCCGGGTTAACTAATGAAAAACTGTTTTTT	CASSLAGLTNEKLFF
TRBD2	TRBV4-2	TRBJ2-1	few	TGTGCCAGCAGCCCTCGGGCACCCCAGCGGCGGGAGGGCCCTTGGAATGAGCAGTTCTTC	CASSPRAPQRREGPWNEQFF